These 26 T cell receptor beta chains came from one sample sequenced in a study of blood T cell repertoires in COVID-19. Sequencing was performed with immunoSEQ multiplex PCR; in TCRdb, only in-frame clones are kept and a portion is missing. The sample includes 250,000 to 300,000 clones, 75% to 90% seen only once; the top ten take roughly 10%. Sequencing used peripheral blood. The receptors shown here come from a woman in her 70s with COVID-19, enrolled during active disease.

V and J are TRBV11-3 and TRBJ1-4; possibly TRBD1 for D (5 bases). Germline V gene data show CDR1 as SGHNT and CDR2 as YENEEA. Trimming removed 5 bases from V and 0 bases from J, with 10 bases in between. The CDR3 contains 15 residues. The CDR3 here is CASSEDSSTNEKLFF. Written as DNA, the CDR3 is TGTGCCAGCAGCGAAGACAGTTCAACTAATGAAAAACTGTTTTTT.

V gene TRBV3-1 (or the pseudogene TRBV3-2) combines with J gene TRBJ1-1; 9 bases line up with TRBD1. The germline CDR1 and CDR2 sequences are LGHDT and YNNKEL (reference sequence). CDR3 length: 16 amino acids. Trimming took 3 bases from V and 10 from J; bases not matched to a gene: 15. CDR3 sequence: CASSHLRDRALKGAFF. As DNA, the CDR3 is TGTGCCAGCAGCCACCTCCGGGACAGGGCACTTAAGGGAGCTTTCTTT.

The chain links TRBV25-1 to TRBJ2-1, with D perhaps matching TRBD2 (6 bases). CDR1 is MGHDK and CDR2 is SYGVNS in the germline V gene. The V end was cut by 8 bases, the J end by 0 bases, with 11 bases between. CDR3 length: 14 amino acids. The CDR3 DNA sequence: TGTGCCAGCCGGGAGCCCGGCTCCTACAATGAGCAGTTCTTC. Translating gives CASREPGSYNEQFF.

The CDR3 loop is CASSPTSGTLYEQYF. The CDR3 nucleotides are TGCGCCAGCAGCCCGACTAGCGGAACCCTTTACGAGCAGTACTTC. The V gene is TRBV5-1, the J gene TRBJ2-7; 9 nucleotides line up with TRBD2. Germline V CDR1 and CDR2: SGHRS, YFSETQ. V shed 4 bases and J 4 bases; nucleotides not matched to a gene: 9. The CDR3 contains 15 residues.

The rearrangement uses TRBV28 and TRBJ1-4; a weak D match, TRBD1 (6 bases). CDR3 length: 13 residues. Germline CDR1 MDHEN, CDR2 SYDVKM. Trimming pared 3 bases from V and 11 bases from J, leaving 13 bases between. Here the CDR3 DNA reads TGTGCCAGCAGTTTCGGGAATCAGGGGAAACTGTTTTTT. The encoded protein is CASSFGNQGKLFF. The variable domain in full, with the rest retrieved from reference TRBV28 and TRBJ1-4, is DVKVTQSSRYLVKRTGEKVFLECVQDMDHENMFWYRQDPGLGLRLIYFSYDVKMKEKGDIPEGYSVSREKKERFSLILESASTNQTSMYLCASSFGNQGKLFFGSGTQLSVL.

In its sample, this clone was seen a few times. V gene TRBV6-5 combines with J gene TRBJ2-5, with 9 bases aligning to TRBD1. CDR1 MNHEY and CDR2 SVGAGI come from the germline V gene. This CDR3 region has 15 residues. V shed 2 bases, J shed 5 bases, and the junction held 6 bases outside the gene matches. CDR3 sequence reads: CASSYTPTGGETQYF. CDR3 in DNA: TGTGCCAGCAGTTACACTCCGACAGGGGGGGAGACCCAGTACTTC.

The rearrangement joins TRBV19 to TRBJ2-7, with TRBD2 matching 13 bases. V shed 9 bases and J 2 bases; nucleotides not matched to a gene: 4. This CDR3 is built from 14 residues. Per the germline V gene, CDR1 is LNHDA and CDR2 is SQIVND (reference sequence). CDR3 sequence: CASTSGRAPYEQYF. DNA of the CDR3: TGTGCCAGCACTAGCGGGAGGGCCCCCTACGAGCAGTACTTC. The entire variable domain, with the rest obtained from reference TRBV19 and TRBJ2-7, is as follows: DGGITQSPKYLFRKEGQNVTLSCEQNLNHDAMYWYRQDPGQGLRLIYYSQIVNDFQKGDIAEGYSVSREKKESFPLTVTSAQKNPTAFYLCASTSGRAPYEQYFGPGTRLTVT.

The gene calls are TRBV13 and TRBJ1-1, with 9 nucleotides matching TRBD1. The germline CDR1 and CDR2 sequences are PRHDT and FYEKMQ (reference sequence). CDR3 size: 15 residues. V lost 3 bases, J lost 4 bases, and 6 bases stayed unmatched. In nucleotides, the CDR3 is TGTGCCAGCAGCTTCCGGACAGGGGAGCCCACTGAAGCTTTCTTT. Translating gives CASSFRTGEPTEAFF.

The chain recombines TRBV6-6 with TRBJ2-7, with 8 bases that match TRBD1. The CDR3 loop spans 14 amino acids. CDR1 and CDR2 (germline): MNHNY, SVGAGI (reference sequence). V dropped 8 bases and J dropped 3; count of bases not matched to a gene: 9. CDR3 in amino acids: CASSGQGTLYEQYF. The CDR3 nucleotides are TGTGCCAGCTCTGGACAGGGAACCCTCTACGAGCAGTACTTC.

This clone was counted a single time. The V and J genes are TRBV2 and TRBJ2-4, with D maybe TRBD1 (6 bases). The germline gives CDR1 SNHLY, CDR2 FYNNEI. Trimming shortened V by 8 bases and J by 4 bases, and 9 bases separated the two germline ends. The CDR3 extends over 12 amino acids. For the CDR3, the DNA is TGTGCCAGCCGGGACAAAAAAAACATTCAGTACTTC. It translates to CASRDKKNIQYF. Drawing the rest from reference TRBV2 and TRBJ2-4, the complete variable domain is EPEVTQTPSHQVTQMGQEVILRCVPISNHLYFYWYRQILGQKVEFLVSFYNNEISEKSEIFDDQFSVERPDGSNFTLKIRSTKLEDSAMYFCASRDKKNIQYFGAGTRLSVL.

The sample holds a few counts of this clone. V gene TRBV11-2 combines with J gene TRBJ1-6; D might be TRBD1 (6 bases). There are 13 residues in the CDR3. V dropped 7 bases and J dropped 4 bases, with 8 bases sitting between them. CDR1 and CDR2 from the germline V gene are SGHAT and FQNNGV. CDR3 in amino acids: CASTGTYNSPLHF. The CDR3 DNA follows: TGTGCCAGCACAGGGACATATAATTCACCCCTCCACTTT.

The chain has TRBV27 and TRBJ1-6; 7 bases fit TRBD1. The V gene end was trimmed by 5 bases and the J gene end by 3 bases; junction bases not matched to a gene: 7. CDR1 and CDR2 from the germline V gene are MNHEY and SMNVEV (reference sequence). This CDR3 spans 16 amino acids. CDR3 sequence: CASSNRDRDYNSPLHF. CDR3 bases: TGTGCCAGCAGTAACCGGGACAGAGACTATAATTCACCCCTCCACTTT.

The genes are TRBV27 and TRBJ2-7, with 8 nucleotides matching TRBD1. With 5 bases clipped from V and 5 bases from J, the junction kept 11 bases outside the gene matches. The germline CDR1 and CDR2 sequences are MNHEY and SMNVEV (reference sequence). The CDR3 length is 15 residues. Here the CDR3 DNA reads TGTGCCAGCAGTAATGACAGGGGCCCTCGGAACGAGCAGTACTTC. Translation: CASSNDRGPRNEQYF.

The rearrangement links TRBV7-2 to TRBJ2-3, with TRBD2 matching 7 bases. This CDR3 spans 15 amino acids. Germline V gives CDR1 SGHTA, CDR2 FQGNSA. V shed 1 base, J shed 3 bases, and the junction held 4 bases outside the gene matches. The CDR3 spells CASSLGGGRTDTQYF. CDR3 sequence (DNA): TGTGCCAGCAGCTTAGGAGGCGGGAGAACAGATACGCAGTATTTT.

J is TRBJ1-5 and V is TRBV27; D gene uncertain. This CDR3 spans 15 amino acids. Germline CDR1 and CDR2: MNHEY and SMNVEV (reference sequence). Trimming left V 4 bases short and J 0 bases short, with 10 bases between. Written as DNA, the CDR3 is TGTGCCAGCAGTTCTACAGCTCTTAGCAATCAGCCCCAGCATTTT. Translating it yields CASSSTALSNQPQHF.

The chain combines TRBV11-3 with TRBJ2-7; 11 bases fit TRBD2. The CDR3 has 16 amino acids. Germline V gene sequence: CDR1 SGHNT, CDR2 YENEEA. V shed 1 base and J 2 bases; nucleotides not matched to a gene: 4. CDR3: CASSLGLAGITYEQYF. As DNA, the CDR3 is TGTGCCAGCAGCTTAGGACTAGCGGGGATAACCTACGAGCAGTACTTC.

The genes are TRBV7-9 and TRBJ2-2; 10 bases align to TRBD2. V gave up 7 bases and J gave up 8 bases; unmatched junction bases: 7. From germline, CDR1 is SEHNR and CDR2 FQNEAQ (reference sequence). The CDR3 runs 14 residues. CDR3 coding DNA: TGTGCCAGCACGAGGCTAGCGGGAGTTGGGGAGCTGTTTTTT. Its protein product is CASTRLAGVGELFF.

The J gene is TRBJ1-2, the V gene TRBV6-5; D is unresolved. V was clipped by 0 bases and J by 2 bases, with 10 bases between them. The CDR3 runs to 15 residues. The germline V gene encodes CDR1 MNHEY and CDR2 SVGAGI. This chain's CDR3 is CASSYSTDGNYGYTF. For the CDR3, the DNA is TGTGCCAGCAGTTACTCTACTGACGGGAACTATGGCTACACCTTC.

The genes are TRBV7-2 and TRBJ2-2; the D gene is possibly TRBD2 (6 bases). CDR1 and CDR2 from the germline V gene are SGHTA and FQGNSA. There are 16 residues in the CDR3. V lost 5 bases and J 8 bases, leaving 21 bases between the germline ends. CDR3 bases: TGTGCCAGCAGCCCGCGGGTCTCCGGGGGAACAGGGGAGCTGTTTTTT. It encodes CASSPRVSGGTGELFF.

The chain's CDR3 is CAISDSTPNTEAFF. Here the CDR3 DNA reads TGTGCCATCAGTGACAGTACGCCCAACACTGAAGCTTTCTTT. The chain is built from TRBV10-3 and TRBJ1-1; no reliable D call. Trimming shortened V by 3 bases and J by 2 bases, and 10 bases separated the two germline ends. Germline assignment: CDR1 ENHRY and CDR2 SYGVKD. This CDR3 has 14 amino acids.

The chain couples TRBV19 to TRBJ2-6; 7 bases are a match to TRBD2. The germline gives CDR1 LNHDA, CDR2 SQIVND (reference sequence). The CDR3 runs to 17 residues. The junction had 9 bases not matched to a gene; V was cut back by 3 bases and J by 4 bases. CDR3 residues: CASSIYGEGTGANVLTF. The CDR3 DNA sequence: TGTGCCAGTAGTATTTATGGGGAGGGAACAGGGGCCAACGTCCTGACTTTC.

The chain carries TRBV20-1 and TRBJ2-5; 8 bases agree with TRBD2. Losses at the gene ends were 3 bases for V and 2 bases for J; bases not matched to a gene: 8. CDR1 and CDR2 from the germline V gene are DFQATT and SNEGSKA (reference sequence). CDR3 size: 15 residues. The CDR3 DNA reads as TGCAGTGCTAGTATAGCGGGAAGGGGACAAGAGACCCAGTACTTC. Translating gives CSASIAGRGQETQYF.

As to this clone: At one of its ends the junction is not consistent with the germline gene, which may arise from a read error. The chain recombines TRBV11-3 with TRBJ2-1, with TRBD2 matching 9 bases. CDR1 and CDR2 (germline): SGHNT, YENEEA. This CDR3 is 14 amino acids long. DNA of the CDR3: TGTGCCAGCAGCTTATTGGGTAGCGGGAGTGTCCAGGTCTTC. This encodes CASSLLGSGSVQVF.

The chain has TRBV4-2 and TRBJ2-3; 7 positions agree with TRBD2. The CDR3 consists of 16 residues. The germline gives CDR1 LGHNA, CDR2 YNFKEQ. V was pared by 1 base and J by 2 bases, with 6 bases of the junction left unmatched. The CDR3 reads CASSQGASGYTDTQYF. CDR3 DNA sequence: TGTGCCAGCAGCCAAGGGGCTAGCGGCTACACAGATACGCAGTATTTT.

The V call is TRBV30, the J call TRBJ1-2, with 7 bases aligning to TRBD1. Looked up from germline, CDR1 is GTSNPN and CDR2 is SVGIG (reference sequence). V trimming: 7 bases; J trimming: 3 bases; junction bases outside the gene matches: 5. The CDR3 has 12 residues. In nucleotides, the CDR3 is TGTGCCTCTCCGCAGGGGGACTATGGCTACACCTTC. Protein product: CASPQGDYGYTF.

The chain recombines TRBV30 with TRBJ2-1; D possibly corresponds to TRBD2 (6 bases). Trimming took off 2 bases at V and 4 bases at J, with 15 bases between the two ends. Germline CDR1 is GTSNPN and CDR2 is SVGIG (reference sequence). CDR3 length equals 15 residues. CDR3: CAWSRGSGPYNEQFF. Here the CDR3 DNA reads TGTGCCTGGAGTCGGGGTAGCGGACCGTACAATGAGCAGTTCTTC.